These 10 T cell receptor beta chains were sequenced from one sample in a study of T-cell reconstitution after alpha-beta-depleted transplantation in children. For TCRbeta, the library was prepared with unique molecular identifiers. TCRdb used MiXCR to reprocess the PCR reads, holding one entry per CDR3 protein. The sample includes just over 950,000 distinct CDR3 sequences, roughly 29% of them seen just once. The source was PBMCs, mostly from graft donor cells, collected 360 days after TCRalphabeta/CD19-depleted stem cell transplant. These receptors were collected from a boy in the first two years of life who had a stem cell transplant for SCID, so the T cells may come from the graft donor.

This chain links TRBV7-9 with TRBJ1-1; maybe TRBD1 (6 bases). The CDR3 contains 15 residues. The V gene's germline CDR1 is SEHNR and CDR2 FQNEAQ (reference sequence). Between the trimmed V and J ends, which lost 2 bases and 3 bases, there was a span of 13 bases. CDR3 sequence (DNA): TGTGCCAGCAGCTTACTGGGGGCGGCGGACACTGAAGCTTTCTTT. It yields the protein CASSLLGAADTEAFF.

The V gene is TRBV7-2, the J gene TRBJ2-1, with D possibly being TRBD1 or TRBD2 (5 bases each). Germline CDR1 reads SGHTA; CDR2 reads FQGNSA. CDR3 length equals 15 residues. Trimming shortened V by 5 bases and J by 0 bases, and 11 bases separated the two germline ends. CDR3 nucleotide sequence: TGTGCCAGCAGCCGGGACGGCATCTCCTACAATGAGCAGTTCTTC. Translated, it gives CASSRDGISYNEQFF.

The chain carries TRBV11-1 and TRBJ1-1; D is undetermined. Germline assignment: CDR1 SGHAT and CDR2 FQDESV (reference sequence). The ends were cut back, 5 bases at V and 5 bases at J, with 15 bases in the middle. This CDR3 spans 14 amino acids. As DNA, the CDR3 is TGTGCCAGCAGCCCCTATACCCCGAGTACTGAAGCTTTCTTT. Encoded protein: CASSPYTPSTEAFF.

This clonotype has just a few counts. The rearrangement links TRBV20-1 to TRBJ2-3; D not certain. Trimming took off 4 bases at V and 3 bases at J, with 17 bases between the two ends. CDR1 is DFQATT, CDR2 SNEGSKA, per germline (reference sequence). This CDR3 is built from 15 residues. The CDR3 reads CSAISPRLPTDTQYF. The CDR3 DNA follows: TGCAGTGCTATTTCCCCACGGTTGCCGACAGATACGCAGTATTTT.

The chain has TRBV4-3 and TRBJ2-5; D uncertain. The CDR3 has 15 amino acids. V was pared by 2 bases and J by 5 bases, with 15 bases between. Per the germline V gene, CDR1 is LGHNA and CDR2 is YSLEER. The CDR3 loop is CASSQQDMDGETQYF. The CDR3 DNA reads as TGCGCCAGCAGCCAACAAGACATGGACGGGGAGACCCAGTACTTC.

The V and J genes are TRBV12-3 or TRBV12-4 and TRBJ1-5; no definite D call. Trimming took off 2 bases at V and 4 bases at J, with 9 bases between the two ends. This CDR3 is 14 amino acids long. The CDR3 region has the DNA TGTGCCAGCAGTTTACAACCCCAGAATCAGCCCCAGCATTTT. This codes for CASSLQPQNQPQHF.

Only a few counts were recorded for this clonotype. The chain is built from TRBV12-3 or TRBV12-4 and TRBJ2-2; 10 nucleotides line up with TRBD2. The ends lost 5 bases at V and 1 base at J; junction bases unmatched: 4. This CDR3 comprises 16 residues. The CDR3 is CASSPVAGGNTGELFF. CDR3 in DNA: TGTGCCAGCAGTCCTGTAGCGGGGGGGAACACCGGGGAGCTGTTTTTT.

The rearrangement uses TRBV20-1 and TRBJ1-2; D call uncertain. The ends were cut back, 6 bases at V and 5 bases at J, with 16 bases in the middle. CDR3 length: 13 amino acids. Germline lookup yields CDR1 DFQATT and CDR2 SNEGSKA (reference sequence). CDR3 DNA sequence: TGCAGTGCCTCGCCGGACGGCCTTTATGGCTACACCTTC. The encoded protein is CSASPDGLYGYTF.

Only a few counts were recorded for this clonotype. The chain combines TRBV5-1 with TRBJ2-7; either TRBD1 or TRBD2 may fit D (5 bases each). The ends were cut back, 4 bases at V and 2 bases at J, with 13 bases in the middle. Germline-derived CDR1 and CDR2 are SGHRS and YFSETQ. The CDR3 runs to 14 residues. The CDR3 DNA follows: TGCGCCAGCAGCCCCGGGTGGGGGACCTACGAGCAGTACTTC. Translating it yields CASSPGWGTYEQYF.

The V and J genes are TRBV9 and TRBJ2-1, with D maybe TRBD1 (7 bases). V dropped 4 bases and J dropped 12 bases, with 26 bases sitting between them. The germline CDR1 and CDR2 sequences are SGDLS and YYNGEE. This CDR3 spans 16 amino acids. Here the CDR3 DNA reads TGTGCCAGCAGCCCCGTGGAGGGGGCCCCCCGGGCGGGGCAGTTCTTC. Amino acids: CASSPVEGAPRAGQFF.